Below, 24 T cell receptor beta chains from the same sample are listed, as sequenced in a study of blood T cell repertoires in COVID-19. Clones were read by immunoSEQ multiplex PCR, and TCRdb kept only the in-frame ones, dropping some. The sample contains more than 200,000 clones, around 88% of which appear only once. The sequenced sample consisted of PBMCs or T cells enriched from blood (not recorded which). These TCRs come from a woman aged 25 to 39 who had recovered from COVID-19.

This chain connects TRBV14 to TRBJ2-2; D call uncertain. V was clipped by 1 base and J by 5 bases, with 5 bases between them. This CDR3 contains 13 residues. Germline-derived CDR1 and CDR2 are SGHDN and FVKESK. CDR3 residues: CASSQAGTGELFF. As DNA, the CDR3 is TGTGCCAGCAGCCAAGCAGGTACCGGGGAGCTGTTTTTT.

This clone was seen once. V usage is TRBV29-1 and J usage is TRBJ2-3; 15 positions match TRBD2. Germline CDR1 is SQVTM and CDR2 is ANQGSEA. Germline trimming cut 6 bases from V and 2 bases from J; bases unmatched to any gene: 12. The CDR3 totals 18 residues. The CDR3 loop reads CSVRSGLAGGFFTDTQYF. In DNA, the CDR3 is TGCAGCGTCCGCTCGGGACTAGCGGGAGGCTTCTTCACAGATACGCAGTATTTT.

This clone was observed once. The chain uses TRBV27 and TRBJ2-7, with a possible D match to TRBD2 (6 bases). The CDR3 has 15 amino acids. Germline CDR1 MNHEY, CDR2 SMNVEV (reference sequence). The ends were cut back, 0 bases at V and 2 bases at J, with 11 bases in the middle. CDR3: CASSLSGGTAYEQYF. As DNA, the CDR3 is TGTGCCAGCAGTTTATCGGGCGGGACGGCCTACGAGCAGTACTTC.

The rearrangement uses TRBV7-2 and TRBJ2-5; 16 bases align to TRBD2. CDR3 length: 18 amino acids. Losses at the gene ends were 0 bases for V and 5 bases for J; bases not matched to a gene: 6. The germline V gene encodes CDR1 SGHTA and CDR2 FQGNSA. The CDR3 bases are TGTGCCAGCAGCTTAGCGGGACTAGCGGGAGGGCCGGTGGAGACCCAGTACTTC. As protein: CASSLAGLAGGPVETQYF.

The table lists this clone with a count of one. This chain uses TRBV19 with TRBJ1-3, with D possibly being TRBD1 (5 bases). The CDR3 is 14 residues long. Germline V gene sequence: CDR1 LNHDA, CDR2 SQIVND (reference sequence). The V gene lost 3 bases and the J gene lost 2 bases, with 8 bases spanning the gap. CDR3 in amino acids: CASSIGRAGNTIYF. The DNA of the CDR3 is TGTGCCAGTAGTATCGGCAGGGCTGGAAACACCATATATTTT.

This chain links TRBV7-3 with TRBJ2-1; 13 bases are shared with TRBD2. Trimming removed 5 bases from V and 9 bases from J; junction bases left unmatched: 7. This CDR3 contains 15 residues. Germline CDR1 and CDR2: SGHTA and FQGTGA. The chain's CDR3 is CASSPTTSGRSEQFF. The CDR3 DNA sequence: TGTGCCAGCAGCCCAACGACTAGCGGGAGGAGTGAGCAGTTCTTC. The entire variable domain, with the rest obtained from reference TRBV7-3 and TRBJ2-1, is as follows: GAGVSQTPSNKVTEKGKYVELRCDPISGHTALYWYRQSLGQGPEFLIYFQGTGAADDSGLPNDRFFAVRPEGSVSTLKIQRTERGDSAVYLCASSPTTSGRSEQFFGPGTRLTVL.

The rearrangement links TRBV4-1 to TRBJ2-7; possible D gene TRBD1, 6 bases. The CDR3 extends over 15 amino acids. V lost 0 bases and J lost 9, with 18 bases in between. Germline V gene data show CDR1 as MGHRA and CDR2 as YSYEKL. CDR3 sequence: CASSQDLGLTGWQYF. The CDR3 DNA reads TGCGCCAGCAGCCAAGATTTAGGACTGACAGGTTGGCAGTACTTC.

This clone was seen only once. The CDR3 coding sequence is TGTGCCAGCAGTTCGGACAGGGTGGGCAATCAGCCCCAGCATTTT. Translating it yields CASSSDRVGNQPQHF. This chain connects TRBV28 to TRBJ1-5; 8 positions agree with TRBD1. The junction had 4 bases not matched to a gene; V was cut back by 4 bases and J by 2 bases. CDR3 length: 15 residues. Germline V CDR1 and CDR2: MDHEN, SYDVKM.

In DNA form, the CDR3 reads TGTGCCAGCAGCCCCACCGAGGACAGGGGAAGCGCCACTGAAGCTTTCTTT. This translates into CASSPTEDRGSATEAFF. The chain carries TRBV3-1 (or the pseudogene TRBV3-2) and TRBJ1-1; 9 positions agree with TRBD1. V gave up 4 bases and J gave up 4 bases; unmatched junction bases: 13. The germline V gene has CDR1 LGHDT and CDR2 YNNKEL (reference sequence). The CDR3 length is 17 residues.

The gene calls are TRBV5-4 and TRBJ2-3; 8 bases are a match to TRBD2. Germline CDR1 is SGHNT and CDR2 is YYREEE (reference sequence). V was clipped by 1 base and J by 0 bases; unmatched bases: 7. The CDR3 runs to 17 residues. The chain's CDR3 is CASSLKGSGTSTDTQYF. The CDR3 DNA reads as TGTGCCAGCAGCTTGAAGGGTAGCGGGACTAGCACAGATACGCAGTATTTT. Filled out from reference TRBV5-4 and TRBJ2-3, the complete variable domain reads ETGVTQSPTHLIKTRGQQVTLRCSSQSGHNTVSWYQQALGQGPQFIFQYYREEENGRGNFPPRFSGLQFPNYSSELNVNALELDDSALYLCASSLKGSGTSTDTQYFGPGTRLTVL.

The rearrangement links TRBV5-6 to TRBJ1-2; 7 bases map to TRBD1. The germline CDR1 and CDR2 sequences are SGHDT and YYEEEE. CDR3 size: 14 residues. The ends lost 5 bases at V and 5 bases at J; junction bases unmatched: 9. CDR3 amino acids: CASRGRDRLYGYTF. The DNA for the CDR3 is TGTGCCAGCAGGGGCCGGGACAGACTGTATGGCTACACCTTC.

The chain couples TRBV4-2 to TRBJ2-7; D is possibly TRBD2 (6 bases). Deletions cut 1 base from V and 2 bases from J, with 6 bases between. Germline V gene data show CDR1 as LGHNA and CDR2 as YNFKEQ. This CDR3 region has 13 residues. Here the CDR3 DNA reads TGTGCCAGCAGCCAAGGGGGGGCCTACGAGCAGTACTTC. The encoded protein is CASSQGGAYEQYF.

The gene calls are TRBV27 and TRBJ2-1; 14 positions agree with TRBD2. The germline CDR1 and CDR2 sequences are MNHEY and SMNVEV (reference sequence). The CDR3 is made up of 16 amino acids. V was pared by 4 bases and J by 8 bases, with 7 bases of the junction left unmatched. CDR3 sequence reads: CASSSLGLAGVHEQFF. The CDR3 DNA reads as TGTGCCAGCAGTTCCTTGGGACTAGCGGGAGTCCATGAGCAGTTCTTC.

This clone was recorded once. V and J are TRBV27 and TRBJ2-7, with D possibly matching TRBD2 (6 bases). The CDR3 has 15 residues. CDR1 MNHEY and CDR2 SMNVEV come from the germline V gene (reference sequence). V shed 3 bases and J shed 2 bases, with 14 bases lying between them. The CDR3 reads CASSLGLPDPYEQYF. Written as DNA, the CDR3 is TGTGCCAGCAGTTTGGGACTCCCAGATCCCTACGAGCAGTACTTC.

V gene TRBV20-1 combines with J gene TRBJ1-1, with 7 bases aligning to TRBD1. V dropped 3 bases and J dropped 6; count of bases not matched to a gene: 1. Looked up from germline, CDR1 is DFQATT and CDR2 is SNEGSKA (reference sequence). The CDR3 totals 11 residues. In DNA, the CDR3 is TGCAGTGCTAGCGGACAGGCTGAAGCTTTCTTT. Its translation is CSASGQAEAFF.

The rearrangement uses TRBV28 and TRBJ1-3; no firm D call. Per germline, CDR1 MDHEN and CDR2 SYDVKM. This CDR3 comprises 15 residues. The V end lost 7 bases, the J end lost 3 bases, and 16 bases lay between the germline ends. In DNA form, the CDR3 reads TGTGCCAGCACCTTATTGTGGGGAGATGGAAACACCATATATTTT. It translates to CASTLLWGDGNTIYF.

This chain joins TRBV19 and TRBJ1-3; D not resolved. This CDR3 region has 17 residues. V lost 7 bases to trimming and J lost 0 bases, with 19 bases between them. Germline loops: CDR1 LNHDA, CDR2 SQIVND (reference sequence). CDR3 DNA sequence: TGTGCCAGTAACTATGTAGGCGGCCGAAACTCTGGAAACACCATATATTTT. Translating gives CASNYVGGRNSGNTIYF.

This chain joins TRBV15 and TRBJ2-1; D may be TRBD2 (6 bases). Trimming shortened V by 3 bases and J by 6 bases, and 9 bases separated the two germline ends. This CDR3 comprises 13 residues. Germline V gene sequence: CDR1 LNHNV, CDR2 YYDKDF (reference sequence). CDR3 in amino acids: CATSRDYPNEQFF. CDR3 DNA sequence: TGTGCCACCAGCAGGGACTACCCCAATGAGCAGTTCTTC.

The sample holds one count of this clone. The J gene is TRBJ1-6, the V gene TRBV28; tentatively, D is TRBD1 (6 bases). In germline, CDR1 is MDHEN, CDR2 SYDVKM. CDR3 length equals 15 residues. The V end was cut by 8 bases, the J end by 11 bases, with 22 bases between. In DNA form, the CDR3 reads TGTGCCAGCCATCAATCGGCGGGGGCGCGAACACCCCTCCACTTT. Translating it yields CASHQSAGARTPLHF. Based on the CDR3 plus reference TRBV28 and TRBJ1-6, the full variable domain is DVKVTQSSRYLVKRTGEKVFLECVQDMDHENMFWYRQDPGLGLRLIYFSYDVKMKEKGDIPEGYSVSREKKERFSLILESASTNQTSMYLCASHQSAGARTPLHFGNGTRLTVT.

This clone showed up just a few times. The chain employs TRBV29-1 and TRBJ2-7; D is unclear. This CDR3 has 10 residues. From germline, CDR1 is SQVTM and CDR2 ANQGSEA. The ends were cut back, 5 bases at V and 4 bases at J, with 6 bases in the middle. The CDR3 DNA sequence: TGCAGCGTTATGTCTTACGAGCAGTACTTC. Translated, it gives CSVMSYEQYF.

CDR3 sequence reads: CASTPVGGAGEKLFF. Here the CDR3 DNA reads TGTGCCAGCACCCCTGTGGGGGGGGCCGGTGAAAAACTGTTTTTT. This sequence joins TRBV6-5 and TRBJ1-4, with a possible D match to TRBD1 (6 bases). In germline, CDR1 is MNHEY, CDR2 SVGAGI. Trimming cost V 7 bases and J 7 bases, with 19 bases left between them. The CDR3 loop spans 15 amino acids.

V is TRBV6-5 and J is TRBJ2-1, with TRBD2 matching over 8 bases. The CDR3 spans 14 residues. Germline trimming cut 6 bases from V and 0 bases from J; bases unmatched to any gene: 1. Germline V gives CDR1 MNHEY, CDR2 SVGAGI. The CDR3 DNA sequence: TGTGCCAGCAGCGGGACTAGCTCCTACAATGAGCAGTTCTTC. Its protein is CASSGTSSYNEQFF.

This chain connects TRBV6-2 or TRBV6-3 to TRBJ2-1; 10 bases are shared with TRBD2. The CDR3 totals 19 residues. The germline CDR1 and CDR2 sequences are MNHEY and SVGEGT. V gave up 6 bases and J gave up 7 bases; unmatched junction bases: 21. The CDR3 DNA sequence: TGTGCCAGCAGCTTTGCGATTGGGAGCCTAGCGGGAGAGGGAAATGAGCAGTTCTTC. Translation: CASSFAIGSLAGEGNEQFF.

The rearrangement links TRBV15 to TRBJ1-5; 7 nucleotides line up with TRBD1. The CDR3 contains 16 residues. Germline CDR1 reads LNHNV; CDR2 reads YYDKDF (reference sequence). V trimming: 3 bases; J trimming: 0 bases; junction bases outside the gene matches: 5. The CDR3 coding sequence is TGTGCCACCAGCAGGGACAGGACAGTTAGCAATCAGCCCCAGCATTTT. Translating gives CATSRDRTVSNQPQHF.